The rows below give T cell receptor beta chains drawn from one sample of a study of shared clonotypes between healthy human individuals. This table comes from immunoSEQ multiplex PCR, and its TCRdb copy is limited to in-frame clones, with some not included. The sample has some 2.4 million clones, roughly 93% seen once. The sample consisted of naive CD4+ T cells from PBMCs. The receptors come from a young man in good health. Some clones in this sample may be carry-over from other donors' samples. Both conserved end residues are part of each CDR3. Each record gives: CDR3 protein, V gene, J gene.

CDR3: CASSQGGEQYF
V: TRBV7-3
J: TRBJ2-7

CDR3: CASSKAGSYNEQFF
V: TRBV28
J: TRBJ2-1

CDR3: CASSPSGQGFNEKLFF
V: TRBV7-2
J: TRBJ1-4

CDR3: CASSLQTGLGETQYF
V: TRBV5-1
J: TRBJ2-5

CDR3: CASSPMPVNYGYTF
V: TRBV28
J: TRBJ1-2

CDR3: CASSVGLHGETQYF
V: TRBV9
J: TRBJ2-5

CDR3: CASSSAGMEEQFF
V: TRBV7-3
J: TRBJ2-1

CDR3: CASSPRSDGGTEAFF
V: TRBV9
J: TRBJ1-1

CDR3: CASSGLAGSDTQYF
V: TRBV2
J: TRBJ2-3

CDR3: CASSSPSATNYGYTF
V: TRBV19
J: TRBJ1-2

CDR3: CASSPGGRQPQHF
V: TRBV19
J: TRBJ1-5

CDR3: CAISEGQGDPTEAFF
V: TRBV10-3
J: TRBJ1-1

CDR3: CASTLGDQPQHF
V: TRBV28
J: TRBJ1-5

CDR3: CASSDQGKSYEQYF
V: TRBV2
J: TRBJ2-7

CDR3: CASSRGLAGGETQYF
V: TRBV5-1
J: TRBJ2-5

CDR3: CASIAGGSAGELFF
V: TRBV28
J: TRBJ2-2

CDR3: CASSLGQAKVNTEAFF
V: TRBV5-1
J: TRBJ1-1

CDR3: CASSLGGVYEQYF
V: TRBV5-1
J: TRBJ2-7

CDR3: CASSRKLADATTAGELFF
V: TRBV4-1
J: TRBJ2-2

CDR3: CASSESLQGRGGNQPQHF
V: TRBV6-1
J: TRBJ1-5

CDR3: CASSLADKTNRVEKLFF
V: TRBV7-4
J: TRBJ1-4

CDR3: CASSLTSGTGRTGELFF
V: TRBV11-3
J: TRBJ2-2

CDR3: CASSPLSKGLSNTGELFF
V: TRBV18
J: TRBJ2-2

CDR3: CASTSEGGRSDEQFF
V: TRBV19
J: TRBJ2-1

CDR3: CASSFEYNEQFF
V: TRBV5-1
J: TRBJ2-1

CDR3: CASSQETDYEQYF
V: TRBV4-1
J: TRBJ2-7

CDR3: CASSDSGTFYNEQFF
V: TRBV5-1
J: TRBJ2-1

CDR3: CASSQSRDPSEQFF
V: TRBV6-1
J: TRBJ2-1